This TCR beta chain was profiled in a study of PD-1 blockade in mismatch repair-deficient tumors. Method: immunoSEQ multiplex PCR; TCRdb's copy keeps in-frame clones and lacks some. The sample gives 9,000 to 10,000 clones, more than 80% of which show up once; 0.97% is in the top ten. The CDR3 length is 12 residues. Trimming shortened V by 6 bases and J by 3 bases, and 8 bases separated the two germline ends. Germline assignment: CDR1 ENHRY and CDR2 SYGVKD. The receptor was isolated from an adult with mismatch repair-deficient cancer. J is TRBJ1-1 and V is TRBV10-3, with D possibly TRBD1 on 5 matching bases. The sample was PBMCs, taken around 46 weeks after starting pembrolizumab. CDR3 in amino acids: CAISLGDTEAFF. DNA of the CDR3: TGTGCCATCAGCCTAGGGGACACTGAAGCTTTCTTT.